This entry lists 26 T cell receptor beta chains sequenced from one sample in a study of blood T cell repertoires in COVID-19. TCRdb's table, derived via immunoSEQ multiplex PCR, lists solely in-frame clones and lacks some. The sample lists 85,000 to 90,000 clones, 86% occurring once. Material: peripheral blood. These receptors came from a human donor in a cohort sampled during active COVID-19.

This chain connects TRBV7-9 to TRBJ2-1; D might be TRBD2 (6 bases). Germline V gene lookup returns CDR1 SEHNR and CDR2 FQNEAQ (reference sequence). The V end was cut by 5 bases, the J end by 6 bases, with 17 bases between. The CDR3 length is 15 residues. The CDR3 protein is CASSPAQWRGNEQFF. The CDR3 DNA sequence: TGTGCCAGCAGCCCGGCCCAGTGGCGGGGCAATGAGCAGTTCTTC.

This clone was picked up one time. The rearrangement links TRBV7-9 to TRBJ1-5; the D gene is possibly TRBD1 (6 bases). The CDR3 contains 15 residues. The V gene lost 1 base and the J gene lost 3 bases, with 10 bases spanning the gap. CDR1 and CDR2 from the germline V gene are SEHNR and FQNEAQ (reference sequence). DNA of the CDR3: TGTGCCAGCAGCTTAGTGACAGGAGACAATCAGCCCCAGCATTTT. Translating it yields CASSLVTGDNQPQHF.

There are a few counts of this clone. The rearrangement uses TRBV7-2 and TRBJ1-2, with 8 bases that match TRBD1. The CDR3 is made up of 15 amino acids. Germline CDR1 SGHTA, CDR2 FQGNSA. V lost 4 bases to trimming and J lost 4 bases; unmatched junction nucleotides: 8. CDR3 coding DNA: TGTGCCAGCAGCTCCTCCCAGGGGGCGGTCTATGGCTACACCTTC. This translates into CASSSSQGAVYGYTF.

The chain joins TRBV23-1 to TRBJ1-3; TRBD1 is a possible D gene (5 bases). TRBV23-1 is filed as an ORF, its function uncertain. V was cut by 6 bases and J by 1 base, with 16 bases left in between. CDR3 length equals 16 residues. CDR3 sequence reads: CASRMGFRESGNTIYF. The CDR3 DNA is TGCGCCAGCAGAATGGGTTTCAGGGAATCTGGAAACACCATATATTTT.

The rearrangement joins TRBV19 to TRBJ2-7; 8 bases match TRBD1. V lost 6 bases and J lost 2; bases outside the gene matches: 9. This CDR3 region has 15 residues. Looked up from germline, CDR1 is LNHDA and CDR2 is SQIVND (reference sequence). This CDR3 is CASRPTGDSTYEQYF. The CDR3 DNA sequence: TGTGCCAGTAGGCCGACAGGGGACAGCACCTACGAGCAGTACTTC.

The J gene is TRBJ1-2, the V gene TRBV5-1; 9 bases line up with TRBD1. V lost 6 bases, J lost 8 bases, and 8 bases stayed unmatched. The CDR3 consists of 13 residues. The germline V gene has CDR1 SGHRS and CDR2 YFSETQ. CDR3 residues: CASTPTGGRGYTF. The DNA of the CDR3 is TGCGCCAGCACCCCAACAGGGGGCAGAGGCTACACCTTC.

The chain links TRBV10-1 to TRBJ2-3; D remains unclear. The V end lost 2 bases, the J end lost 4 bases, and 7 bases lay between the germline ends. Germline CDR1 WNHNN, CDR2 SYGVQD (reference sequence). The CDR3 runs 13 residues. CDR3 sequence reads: CASSEAVPDTQYF. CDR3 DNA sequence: TGCGCCAGCAGTGAGGCAGTCCCAGATACGCAGTATTTT.

Here the CDR3 reads CASSAFRGDEKLFF. For the CDR3, the DNA is TGTGCCAGCAGCGCGTTCAGGGGGGATGAAAAACTGTTTTTT. J is TRBJ1-4 and V is TRBV9; 7 bases agree with TRBD1. Losses at the gene ends were 3 bases for V and 6 bases for J; bases not matched to a gene: 5. Germline V gene sequence: CDR1 SGDLS, CDR2 YYNGEE. The CDR3 extends over 14 amino acids.

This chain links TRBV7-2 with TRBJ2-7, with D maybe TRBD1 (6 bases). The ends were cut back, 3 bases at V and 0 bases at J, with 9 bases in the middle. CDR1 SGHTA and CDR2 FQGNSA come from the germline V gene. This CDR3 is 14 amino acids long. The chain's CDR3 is CASSFSGVSYEQYF. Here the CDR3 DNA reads TGTGCCAGCAGCTTCTCAGGGGTCTCCTACGAGCAGTACTTC. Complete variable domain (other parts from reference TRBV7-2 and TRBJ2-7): GAGVSQSPSNKVTEKGKDVELRCDPISGHTALYWYRQSLGQGLEFLIYFQGNSAPDKSGLPSDRFSAERTGGSVSTLTIQRTQQEDSAVYLCASSFSGVSYEQYFGPGTRLTVT.

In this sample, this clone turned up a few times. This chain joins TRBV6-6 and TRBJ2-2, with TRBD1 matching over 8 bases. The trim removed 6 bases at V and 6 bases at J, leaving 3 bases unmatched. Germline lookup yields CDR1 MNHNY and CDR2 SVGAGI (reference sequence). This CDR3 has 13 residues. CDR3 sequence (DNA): TGTGCCAGCAGGCAGGGGGCGTCCGGGGAGCTGTTTTTT. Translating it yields CASRQGASGELFF.

In nucleotides, the CDR3 is TGTGCCTGGAGAAGGGGGCAGGGGGCGAGGGAGCAGTACTTC. It specifies CAWRRGQGAREQYF. V and J are TRBV30 and TRBJ2-7, with TRBD1 identical over 8 bases. The junction had 11 bases not matched to a gene; V was cut back by 3 bases and J by 7 bases. The CDR3 contains 14 residues. In germline, CDR1 is GTSNPN, CDR2 SVGIG (reference sequence).

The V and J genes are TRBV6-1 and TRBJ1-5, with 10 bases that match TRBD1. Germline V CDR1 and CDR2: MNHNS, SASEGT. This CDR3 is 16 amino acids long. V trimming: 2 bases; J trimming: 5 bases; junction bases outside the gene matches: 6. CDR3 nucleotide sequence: TGTGCCAGCAGTGAAAGGGACAGGGGTTTCGATCAGCCCCAGCATTTT. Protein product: CASSERDRGFDQPQHF.

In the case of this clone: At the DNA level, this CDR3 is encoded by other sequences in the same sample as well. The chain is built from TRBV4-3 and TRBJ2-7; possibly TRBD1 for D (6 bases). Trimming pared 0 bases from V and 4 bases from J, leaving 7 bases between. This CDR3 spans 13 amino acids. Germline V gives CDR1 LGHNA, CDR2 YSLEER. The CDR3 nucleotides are TGCGCCAGCAGCCAAGACAGGGGTTACGAGCAGTACTTC. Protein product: CASSQDRGYEQYF.

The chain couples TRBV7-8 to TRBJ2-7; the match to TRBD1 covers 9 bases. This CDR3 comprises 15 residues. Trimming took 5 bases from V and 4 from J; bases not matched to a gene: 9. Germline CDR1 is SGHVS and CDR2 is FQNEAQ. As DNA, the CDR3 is TGTGCCAGCAGCCACCAGAACAGGGGGCCGTACGAGCAGTACTTC. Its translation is CASSHQNRGPYEQYF.

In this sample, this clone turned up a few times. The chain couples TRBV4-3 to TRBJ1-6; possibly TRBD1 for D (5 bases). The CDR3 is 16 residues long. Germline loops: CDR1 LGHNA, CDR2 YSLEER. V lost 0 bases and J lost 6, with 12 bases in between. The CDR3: CASSQDLRGGNSPLHF. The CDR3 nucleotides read TGCGCCAGCAGCCAAGATCTGCGGGGGGGTAATTCACCCCTCCACTTT.

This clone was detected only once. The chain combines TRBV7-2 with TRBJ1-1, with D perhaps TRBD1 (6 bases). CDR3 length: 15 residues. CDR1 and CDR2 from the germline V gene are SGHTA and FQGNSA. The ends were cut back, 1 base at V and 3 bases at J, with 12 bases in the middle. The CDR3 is CASSLEDRSYTEAFF. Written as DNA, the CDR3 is TGTGCCAGCAGCTTAGAGGACAGAAGTTACACTGAAGCTTTCTTT.

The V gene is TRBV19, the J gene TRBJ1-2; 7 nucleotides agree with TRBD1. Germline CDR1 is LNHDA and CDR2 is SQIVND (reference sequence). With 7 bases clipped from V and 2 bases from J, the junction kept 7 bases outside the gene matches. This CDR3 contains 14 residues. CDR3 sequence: CASNPTGINYGYTF. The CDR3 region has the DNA TGTGCCAGTAACCCGACAGGGATCAACTATGGCTACACCTTC.

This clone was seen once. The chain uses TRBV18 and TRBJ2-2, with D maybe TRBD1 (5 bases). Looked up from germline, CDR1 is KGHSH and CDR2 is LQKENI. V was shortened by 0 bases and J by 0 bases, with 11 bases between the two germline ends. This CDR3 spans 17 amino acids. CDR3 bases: TGTGCCAGCTCACCACCTAACCCAGGGACGAACACCGGGGAGCTGTTTTTT. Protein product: CASSPPNPGTNTGELFF.

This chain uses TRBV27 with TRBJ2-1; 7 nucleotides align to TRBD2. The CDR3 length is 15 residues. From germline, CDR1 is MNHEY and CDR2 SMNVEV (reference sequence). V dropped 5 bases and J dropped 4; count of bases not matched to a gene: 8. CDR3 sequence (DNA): TGTGCCAGCAGTCCCCCGCGGACTAGTTACAATGAGCAGTTCTTC. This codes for CASSPPRTSYNEQFF.

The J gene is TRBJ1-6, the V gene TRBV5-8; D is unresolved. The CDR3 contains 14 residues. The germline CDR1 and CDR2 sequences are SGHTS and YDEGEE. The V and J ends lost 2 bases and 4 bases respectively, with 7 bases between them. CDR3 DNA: TGTGCCAGCAGCTTTAACTTTTATAATTCACCCCTCCACTTT. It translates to CASSFNFYNSPLHF.

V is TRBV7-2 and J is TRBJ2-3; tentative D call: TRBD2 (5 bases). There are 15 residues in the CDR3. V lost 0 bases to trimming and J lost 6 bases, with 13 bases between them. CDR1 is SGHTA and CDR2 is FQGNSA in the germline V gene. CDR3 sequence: CASSLALSGWDTQYF. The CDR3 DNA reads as TGTGCCAGCAGCTTAGCCCTCTCGGGATGGGATACGCAGTATTTT. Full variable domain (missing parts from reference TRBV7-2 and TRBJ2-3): GAGVSQSPSNKVTEKGKDVELRCDPISGHTALYWYRQSLGQGLEFLIYFQGNSAPDKSGLPSDRFSAERTGGSVSTLTIQRTQQEDSAVYLCASSLALSGWDTQYFGPGTRLTVL.

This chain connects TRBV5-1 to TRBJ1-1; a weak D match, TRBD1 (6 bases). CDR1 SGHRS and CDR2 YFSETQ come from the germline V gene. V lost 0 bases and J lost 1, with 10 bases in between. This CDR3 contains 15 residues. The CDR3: CASSLVGTQNTEAFF. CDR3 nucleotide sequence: TGCGCCAGCAGCTTGGTCGGGACACAGAACACTGAAGCTTTCTTT.

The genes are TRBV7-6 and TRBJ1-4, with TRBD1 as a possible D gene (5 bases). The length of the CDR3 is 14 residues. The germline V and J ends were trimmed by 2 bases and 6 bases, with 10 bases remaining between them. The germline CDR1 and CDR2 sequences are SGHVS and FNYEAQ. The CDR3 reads CASSLWAGDEKLFF. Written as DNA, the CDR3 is TGTGCCAGCAGCTTATGGGCGGGGGATGAAAAACTGTTTTTT. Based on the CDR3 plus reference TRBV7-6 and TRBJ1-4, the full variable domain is GAGVSQSPRYKVTKRGQDVALRCDPISGHVSLYWYRQALGQGPEFLTYFNYEAQQDKSGLPNDRFSAERPEGSISTLTIQRTEQRDSAMYRCASSLWAGDEKLFFGSGTQLSVL.

The CDR3 sequence is CASSPRDRGYQPQHF. CDR3 nucleotide sequence: TGTGCCAGTAGCCCCCGGGACAGGGGTTATCAGCCCCAGCATTTT. The J gene is TRBJ1-5, the V gene TRBV19; TRBD1 matches at 10 bases. J gave up 5 bases and V 6 bases, and 7 bases lay outside the gene matches. The length of the CDR3 is 15 residues. Germline CDR1 reads LNHDA; CDR2 reads SQIVND (reference sequence).

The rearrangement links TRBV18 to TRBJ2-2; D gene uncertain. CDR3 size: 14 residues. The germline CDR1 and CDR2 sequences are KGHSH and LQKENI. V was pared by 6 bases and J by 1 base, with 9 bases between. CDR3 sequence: CASSTAGNTGELFF. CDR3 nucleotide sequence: TGTGCCAGCTCCACCGCCGGGAACACCGGGGAGCTGTTTTTT.

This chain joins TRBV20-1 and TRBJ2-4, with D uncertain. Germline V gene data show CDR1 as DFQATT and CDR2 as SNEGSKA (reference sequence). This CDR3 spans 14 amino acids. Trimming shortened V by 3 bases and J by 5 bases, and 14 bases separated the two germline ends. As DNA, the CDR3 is TGCAGTGCTAGTTTTCGGAGCACCCAAAACATTCAGTACTTC. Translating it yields CSASFRSTQNIQYF.